These T cell receptor beta chains were read from a single sample in a study of blood T cell repertoires in COVID-19. Sequencing was performed with immunoSEQ multiplex PCR; in TCRdb, only in-frame clones are kept and a portion is missing. Counted here are about 160,000 clones, approximately 87% occurring once; the ten biggest clones make up approximately 10%. Material: peripheral blood. The origin of the receptors is a woman aged 65 to 85 with COVID-19, enrolled during active disease. Each CDR3 is given with its conserved first and last residue. The order of the fields is D gene, J gene, V gene, clone size, CDR3 protein, CDR3 DNA. The D gene is left open where the match is weak. Not all rows give a size; the values are once, few, many and, for expanded clones, a class.

>TRBD1|TRBJ1-2|TRBV19|medium-sized
CASSKLSAGTGGGYTF
TGTGCCAGTAGCAAACTCTCGGCCGGGACAGGGGGTGGCTACACCTTC
>.|TRBJ2-7|TRBV11-2|.
CASSLGAATYEQYF
TGTGCCAGCAGCTTAGGGGCAGCTACCTACGAGCAGTACTTC
>.|TRBJ1-1|TRBV5-1|few
CASSLGDRNTEAFF
TGCGCCAGCAGCTTGGGAGACAGGAACACTGAAGCTTTCTTT
>.|TRBJ2-5|TRBV2|.
CASSAQGKETQYF
TGTGCCAGCAGTGCCCAGGGGAAAGAGACCCAGTACTTC
>TRBD1|TRBJ2-3|TRBV7-9|.
CASSRRVGGGTDTQYF
TGTGCCAGCAGCAGAAGGGTAGGGGGCGGCACAGATACGCAGTATTTT
>.|TRBJ2-3|TRBV6-4|.
CASSDSTLYTDTQYF
TGTGCCAGCAGTGACTCGACTCTTTACACAGATACGCAGTATTTT
>.|TRBJ2-2|TRBV4-2|.
CASSQDRYAGASGELFF
TGTGCCAGCAGCCAAGATCGGTACGCGGGGGCCTCCGGGGAGCTGTTTTTT
>.|TRBJ1-5|TRBV5-6|.
CASSLANQPQHF
TGTGCCAGCAGCTTAGCGAATCAGCCCCAGCATTTT
>TRBD1|TRBJ1-1|TRBV3-1/TRBV3-2|.
CASSLDRATEAFF
TGTGCCAGCAGCCTAGACAGGGCCACTGAAGCTTTCTTT
>.|TRBJ2-4|TRBV30|.
CAWSVEGDPNIQYF
TGTGCCTGGAGTGTTGAAGGGGATCCAAACATTCAGTACTTC
>TRBD1|TRBJ1-4|TRBV5-8|.
CASSLAGQGNFKLFF
TGTGCCAGCAGCTTGGCGGGACAGGGGAATTTTAAACTGTTTTTT
>.|TRBJ2-2|TRBV19|.
CASSIQGSTGELFF
TGTGCCAGTAGTATCCAGGGGAGCACCGGGGAGCTGTTTTTT
>.|TRBJ2-5|TRBV2|once
CASARYQETQYF
TGTGCCAGCGCGAGGTACCAAGAGACCCAGTACTTC
>TRBD1|TRBJ2-3|TRBV10-3|.
CAISPGTGRGDTQYF
TGTGCCATCAGTCCCGGGACAGGGAGGGGAGATACGCAGTATTTT
>TRBD2|TRBJ2-2|TRBV5-1|.
CASSLEGSGRTGELFF
TGCGCCAGCAGCTTGGAAGGTAGCGGGAGGACCGGGGAGCTGTTTTTT
>TRBD2|TRBJ2-5|TRBV4-1|.
CASSQGTSGTGEETQYF
TGCGCCAGCAGCCAGGGGACTAGCGGAACGGGGGAAGAGACCCAGTACTTC
>.|TRBJ2-1|TRBV11-2|.
CASSLVGGSREQFF
TGTGCCAGCAGCTTAGTTGGGGGCTCAAGAGAGCAGTTCTTC
>.|TRBJ1-6|TRBV2|.
CASSEALVSSYNSPLHF
TGTGCCAGCAGTGAAGCGCTTGTCAGCTCCTATAATTCACCCCTCCACTTT
>TRBD1|TRBJ2-7|TRBV11-3|once
CASSPDRGGEQYF
TGTGCCAGCAGCCCGGACAGGGGCGGCGAGCAGTACTTC
>TRBD1|TRBJ2-3|TRBV10-3|.
CAISEYGTGNTDTQYF
TGTGCCATCAGTGAGTACGGGACAGGGAACACAGATACGCAGTATTTT
>.|TRBJ1-4|TRBV2|.
CASSDRRARVREKLFF
TGTGCCAGCAGCGACCGCCGGGCCAGGGTTCGCGAAAAACTGTTTTTT
>.|TRBJ1-6|TRBV7-3|.
CASGTGPNSPLHF
TGTGCCAGCGGAACAGGGCCAAATTCACCCCTCCACTTT
>.|TRBJ1-2|TRBV5-8|.
CASSFRSYGYTF
TGTGCCAGCAGCTTTCGGAGCTATGGCTACACCTTC
>TRBD1|TRBJ1-6|TRBV4-1|many
CASSPDRENSPLHF
TGCGCCAGCAGCCCCGACAGGGAGAATTCACCCCTCCACTTT
>.|TRBJ2-1|TRBV7-6|few
CASSLGHRDNEQFF
TGTGCCAGCAGCTTAGGTCACAGGGACAATGAGCAGTTCTTC
>TRBD1|TRBJ1-2|TRBV6-5|.
CASNEGGQAVYGYTF
TGTGCCAGCAACGAAGGGGGACAGGCGGTCTATGGCTACACCTTC
>TRBD2|TRBJ2-1|TRBV27|.
CASSSSPPGLAGGVGEQFF
TGTGCCAGCAGTTCCTCACCCCCCGGACTAGCGGGGGGAGTTGGTGAGCAGTTCTTC
>TRBD1|TRBJ2-7|TRBV3-1/TRBV3-2|.
CASSLFPDRPDSYEQYF
TGTGCCAGCAGCCTATTCCCGGACAGGCCCGACTCCTACGAGCAGTACTTC
>TRBD1|TRBJ2-2|TRBV5-1|.
CASRFGTGRSGELFF
TGCGCCAGCAGGTTCGGGACAGGGCGATCCGGGGAGCTGTTTTTT
>.|TRBJ1-1|TRBV7-9|.
CASSLAGMNTEAFF
TGTGCCAGCAGCTTAGCCGGGATGAACACTGAAGCTTTCTTT
>TRBD1|TRBJ2-3|TRBV7-9|.
CASSPAWDRGADTQYF
TGTGCCAGCAGCCCCGCTTGGGACAGGGGAGCAGATACGCAGTATTTT
>.|TRBJ1-6|TRBV6-5|few
CASRGRENSPLHF
TGTGCCAGCAGGGGCAGGGAAAATTCACCCCTCCACTTT
>TRBD2|TRBJ2-2|TRBV5-6|.
CASSTGTSGGSGELFF
TGTGCCAGCAGCACCGGGACTAGCGGGGGGTCCGGGGAGCTGTTTTTT
>.|TRBJ1-1|TRBV30|.
CAWSGGHTEAFF
TGTGCCTGGAGTGGTGGGCACACTGAAGCTTTCTTT
>.|TRBJ1-1|TRBV23-1|.
CASSPPGGRINTEAFF
TGCGCCAGCAGTCCCCCGGGGGGCAGAATCAACACTGAAGCTTTCTTT
>.|TRBJ2-7|TRBV5-6|.
CASSLAGQPYEQYF
TGTGCCAGCAGCTTGGCCGGACAGCCCTACGAGCAGTACTTC
>.|TRBJ2-5|TRBV15|.
CATSKGGMKVETQYF
TGTGCCACCAGCAAGGGCGGGATGAAGGTGGAGACCCAGTACTTC
>.|TRBJ2-5|TRBV30|.
CAWGPGGAVETQYF
TGTGCCTGGGGTCCTGGGGGGGCCGTTGAGACCCAGTACTTC
>.|TRBJ2-3|TRBV28|.
CASSPEAYSTDTQYF
TGTGCCAGCAGTCCCGAGGCCTATAGCACAGATACGCAGTATTTT
>.|TRBJ1-2|TRBV11-1|.
CASSFSGNYGYTF
TGTGCCAGCAGCTTCTCAGGGAACTATGGCTACACCTTC
>.|TRBJ2-1|TRBV28|.
CASRRTAPSYNEQFF
TGTGCCAGCAGGAGGACAGCCCCCTCCTACAATGAGCAGTTCTTC
>.|TRBJ1-4|TRBV29-1|.
CSVGQATNEKLFF
TGCAGCGTTGGCCAGGCAACTAATGAAAAACTGTTTTTT
>.|TRBJ1-4|TRBV27|.
CASSSYRATNEKLFF
TGTGCCAGCAGTTCTTACAGGGCAACTAATGAAAAACTGTTTTTT
>TRBD1|TRBJ2-3|TRBV24-1|.
CATSDRDRSSTDTQYF
TGTGCCACCAGTGACCGGGACAGATCTAGCACAGATACGCAGTATTTT
>TRBD1|TRBJ2-3|TRBV18|.
CASSPLTPDRGLPSTDTQYF
TGTGCCAGCTCACCGCTTACCCCCGACAGGGGTTTACCTAGCACAGATACGCAGTATTTT
>.|TRBJ1-1|TRBV20-1|.
CSSRVNTEAFF
TGCAGCTCCAGGGTAAACACTGAAGCTTTCTTT
>TRBD2|TRBJ2-7|TRBV5-5|.
CASSFGASGFLYEQYF
TGTGCCAGCAGCTTCGGGGCTAGCGGGTTTTTATACGAGCAGTACTTC
>.|TRBJ1-4|TRBV7-2|.
CASSKRTDFNEKLFF
TGTGCCAGCAGCAAGCGGACAGATTTTAATGAAAAACTGTTTTTT
>.|TRBJ1-3|TRBV4-2|.
CASSHVREFSGNTIYF
TGTGCCAGCAGCCATGTACGGGAGTTCTCTGGAAACACCATATATTTT
>TRBD1|TRBJ1-2|TRBV7-2|few
CASSLGTGNYGYTF
TGTGCCAGCAGCTTAGGGACAGGGAACTATGGCTACACCTTC
>TRBD2|TRBJ2-3|TRBV10-2|.
CASSEFGAGGPGDTQYF
TGCGCCAGCAGTGAGTTTGGAGCGGGGGGGCCAGGGGATACGCAGTATTTT
>.|TRBJ1-2|TRBV14|.
CASSQTGRVLYGYTF
TGTGCCAGCAGCCAAACGGGAAGAGTGCTCTATGGCTACACCTTC
>.|TRBJ2-1|TRBV4-1|.
CASSQRQGRFDEQFF
TGCGCCAGCAGCCAGAGGCAGGGCAGGTTTGATGAGCAGTTCTTC
>.|TRBJ2-5|TRBV28|.
CASSFFRNGGETQYF
TGTGCCAGCAGTTTCTTTCGAAATGGGGGGGAGACCCAGTACTTC